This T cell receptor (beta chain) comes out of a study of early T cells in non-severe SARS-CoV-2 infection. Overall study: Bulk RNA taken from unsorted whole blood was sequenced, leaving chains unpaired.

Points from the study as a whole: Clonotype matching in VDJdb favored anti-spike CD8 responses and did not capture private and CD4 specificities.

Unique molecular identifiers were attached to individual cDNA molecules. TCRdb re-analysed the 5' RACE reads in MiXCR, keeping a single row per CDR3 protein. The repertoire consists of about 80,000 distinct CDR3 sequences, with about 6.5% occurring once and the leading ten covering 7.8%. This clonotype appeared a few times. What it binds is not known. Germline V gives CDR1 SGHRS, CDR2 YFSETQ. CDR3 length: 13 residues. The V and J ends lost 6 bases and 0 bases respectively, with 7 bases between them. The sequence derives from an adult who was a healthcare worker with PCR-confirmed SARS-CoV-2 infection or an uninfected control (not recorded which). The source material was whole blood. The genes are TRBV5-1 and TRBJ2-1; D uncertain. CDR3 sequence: CASIGSSYNEQFF. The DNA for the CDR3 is TGCGCCAGCATCGGAAGCTCCTACAATGAGCAGTTCTTC. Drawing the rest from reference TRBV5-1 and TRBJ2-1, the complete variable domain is KAGVTQTPRYLIKTRGQQVTLSCSPISGHRSVSWYQQTPGQGLQFLFEYFSETQRNKGNFPGRFSGRQFSNSRSEMNVSTLELGDSALYLCASIGSSYNEQFFGPGTRLTVL.